This entry describes one TCR beta chain. The sample originates from a study of blood T cell repertoires in COVID-19. Study context: Samples representing acute and convalescent COVID-19 were sourced from the United States, Italy and Spain. The analysed material was cDNA or gDNA that came from T cells, B-cell-depleted T cells, or PBMCs.

In the authors' methods: The authors estimated nucleated cell counts from reference gene primer amplification. TCRdb's table, derived via immunoSEQ multiplex PCR, lists solely in-frame clones and lacks some. V and J calls and clone size are copied from that table; D and trimming were computed from the DNA. The sample includes 200,000 to 300,000 clones, 75% to 85% of them seen just once. Losses at the gene ends were 6 bases for V and 11 bases for J; bases not matched to a gene: 22. CDR3 size: 17 residues. The V gene's germline CDR1 is SEHNR and CDR2 FQNEAQ (reference sequence). Sequenced material: peripheral blood. This chain connects TRBV7-9 to TRBJ1-1, with 9 nucleotides matching TRBD1. This receptor was taken from a human donor in a cohort sampled during active COVID-19. The CDR3 DNA reads TGTGCCAGCAGTACCACCGGGACAGGGACACCCAGGGTTATGGCTTTCTTT. It encodes CASSTTGTGTPRVMAFF. Full variable domain (rest looked up from reference TRBV7-9 and TRBJ1-1): DTGVSQNPRHKITKRGQNVTFRCDPISEHNRLYWYRQTLGQGPEFLTYFQNEAQLEKSRLLSDRFSAERPKGSFSTLEIQRTEQGDSAMYLCASSTTGTGTPRVMAFFGQGTRLTVV.